Listed here are 15 T cell receptor beta chains from one sample, sequenced in a study of cytomegalovirus exposure and HLA in healthy donors. The PCR used 60 Vbeta and 13 Jbeta primers. The table came from immunoSEQ multiplex PCR; TCRdb's copy has only in-frame clones and leaves some out. The sample includes over 100,000 clones, 65% to 80% of them seen just once. The source material was PBMCs. The receptor set was obtained from a male donor in good health and CMV-seropositive.

Of note for this clone: One junction end disagrees with the germline gene, perhaps due to a read error. CDR3 sequence: CATSRADTGSHNF. In DNA, the CDR3 is TGTGCCACCAGCAGAGCCGATACAGGGAGCCACAACTTC. The V call is TRBV15, the J call TRBJ2-7; D perhaps matches TRBD1 (6 bases). Germline CDR1 LNHNV, CDR2 YYDKDF (reference sequence). The CDR3 is 13 amino acids.

A word on this clone: Its ends do not fully match the called genes, so a read error is possible. V is TRBV7-9 and J is TRBJ2-2; D remains ambiguous. CDR3 length: 13 residues. CDR1 and CDR2 from the germline V gene are SEHNR and FQNEAQ (reference sequence). CDR3 coding DNA: TGTTCCAGCAGCTTTAGTCCGATCGGGGAGCTGTTTTTT. Its translation is CSSSFSPIGELFF.

The gene calls are TRBV5-1 and TRBJ2-1, with 8 nucleotides matching TRBD2. CDR3 length equals 15 residues. V shed 4 bases, J shed 0 bases, and the junction held 3 bases outside the gene matches. Germline values: CDR1 SGHRS, CDR2 YFSETQ. The CDR3 loop reads CASSTAGVSYNEQFF. The CDR3 nucleotides read TGCGCCAGCAGCACAGCGGGGGTCTCCTACAATGAGCAGTTCTTC.

The chain employs TRBV19 and TRBJ2-1; 7 nucleotides line up with TRBD1. The CDR3 has 16 residues. The J segment lost 2 bases and the V segment lost 3 bases, leaving 7 bases of the junction unmatched. Germline V gene sequence: CDR1 LNHDA, CDR2 SQIVND (reference sequence). The CDR3 loop is CASSMGGQETYNEQFF. CDR3 DNA: TGTGCCAGTAGTATGGGCGGACAGGAAACCTACAATGAGCAGTTCTTC.

The chain links TRBV5-6 to TRBJ2-7; D is unresolved. This CDR3 has 12 residues. The V end lost 5 bases, the J end lost 2 bases, and 8 bases lay between the germline ends. CDR1 and CDR2 from the germline V gene are SGHDT and YYEEEE. This chain's CDR3 is CASSPGAYEQYF. CDR3 nucleotide sequence: TGTGCCAGCAGTCCCGGTGCCTACGAGCAGTACTTC. Full variable domain (missing parts from reference TRBV5-6 and TRBJ2-7): DAGVTQSPTHLIKTRGQQVTLRCSPKSGHDTVSWYQQALGQGPQFIFQYYEEEERQRGNFPDRFSGHQFPNYSSELNVNALLLGDSALYLCASSPGAYEQYFGPGTRLTVT.

The table lists this clone with a count of one. The sample holds other DNA sequences that translate to the same CDR3. The chain recombines TRBV9 with TRBJ2-2, with 12 bases aligning to TRBD2. After removal of 3 bases from V and 6 bases from J, the junction contained 3 bases not matched to a gene. Per the germline V gene, CDR1 is SGDLS and CDR2 is YYNGEE. This CDR3 is 15 amino acids long. CDR3 bases: TGTGCCAGCAGCGCTAGCGGGGGGGCTCCCGGGGAGCTGTTTTTT. As protein: CASSASGGAPGELFF.

This clone turned up a few times. The chain links TRBV5-5 to TRBJ1-5; D possibly corresponds to TRBD1 (5 bases). Germline CDR1 and CDR2: SGHKS and YYEKEE (reference sequence). Deletions cut 4 bases from V and 5 bases from J, with 16 bases between. This CDR3 contains 15 residues. The CDR3 DNA reads TGTGCCAGCAGCCCGGAGGGCAGGGCCCATCAGCCCCAGCATTTT. It specifies CASSPEGRAHQPQHF.

CDR3 amino acids: CASSPLYFGLADSSSYEQYF. CDR3 nucleotides: TGTGCCAGCTCACCACTCTACTTTGGGCTAGCGGACTCGAGCTCCTACGAGCAGTACTTC. The chain combines TRBV18 with TRBJ2-7, with 7 positions matching TRBD2. This CDR3 contains 20 residues. V lost 1 base, J lost 0 bases, and 18 bases stayed unmatched. Germline values: CDR1 KGHSH, CDR2 LQKENI.

V usage is TRBV2 and J usage is TRBJ2-5; D is perhaps TRBD1 (6 bases). The CDR3 loop spans 14 amino acids. With 7 bases removed from V and 5 bases from J, the gap between germline ends came to 17 bases. In germline, CDR1 is SNHLY, CDR2 FYNNEI. DNA of the CDR3: TGTGCCAGCAACGGACAGCCGCCCTTCGAGACCCAGTACTTC. Translated, it gives CASNGQPPFETQYF.

On this clone itself: The same CDR3 is also encoded by other DNA sequences in this sample. This chain links TRBV18 with TRBJ1-5; TRBD1 matches at 10 bases. This CDR3 is 14 amino acids long. The trim removed 3 bases at V and 5 bases at J, leaving 1 base unmatched. CDR1 and CDR2 from the germline V gene are KGHSH and LQKENI. Written as DNA, the CDR3 is TGTGCCAGCTCACCCGGACAGGGGGATCAGCCCCAGCATTTT. This encodes CASSPGQGDQPQHF.

The J gene is TRBJ2-2, the V gene TRBV5-1; a weak D match, TRBD2 (7 bases). Trimming cost V 2 bases and J 4 bases, with 18 bases left between them. There are 17 residues in the CDR3. Germline values: CDR1 SGHRS, CDR2 YFSETQ. The CDR3 protein is CASSLDLGGAGTGELFF. CDR3 nucleotides: TGCGCCAGCAGCTTAGACCTGGGGGGGGCCGGCACCGGGGAGCTGTTTTTT.

This clone is a singleton in its sample. The chain employs TRBV13 and TRBJ2-1; D gene uncertain. Germline CDR1 is PRHDT and CDR2 is FYEKMQ (reference sequence). This CDR3 has 17 amino acids. V lost 3 bases, J lost 0 bases, and 15 bases lay in between. CDR3 sequence (DNA): TGTGCCAGCAGCTTCTGGCTCGAGGTTGGCTCCTACAATGAGCAGTTCTTC. Translating gives CASSFWLEVGSYNEQFF.

CDR3 sequence: CASSSRLAGSTGELFF. In nucleotides, the CDR3 is TGTGCCAGCAGCTCCAGACTAGCGGGGTCCACCGGGGAGCTGTTTTTT. The chain couples TRBV7-2 to TRBJ2-2, with 11 positions matching TRBD2. CDR1 is SGHTA, CDR2 FQGNSA, per germline. The V gene end was trimmed by 4 bases and the J gene end by 4 bases; junction bases not matched to a gene: 5. CDR3 length: 16 amino acids.

Comment on this clone: An end of the junction differs from the germline gene, which may be a read error. The V and J genes are TRBV2 and TRBJ2-4; 13 bases are a match to TRBD2. The CDR3 totals 18 residues. The germline CDR1 and CDR2 sequences are SNHLY and FYNNEI. CDR3 coding DNA: TGTGCCAGCAGTGGGACTAGCGGGAGAATAGCGGCCAAAAACAGTCAGTACTTC. It yields the protein CASSGTSGRIAAKNSQYF.

On this clone itself: The junction shows a germline mismatch at one end, possibly a read error. The chain couples TRBV10-3 to TRBJ2-4; D perhaps matches TRBD2 (5 bases). CDR1 and CDR2 from the germline V gene are ENHRY and SYGVKD. The CDR3 totals 14 residues. CDR3 residues: CAISNGIAKNSQYF. CDR3 coding DNA: TGTGCCATCAGCAACGGGATAGCCAAAAACAGTCAGTACTTC.